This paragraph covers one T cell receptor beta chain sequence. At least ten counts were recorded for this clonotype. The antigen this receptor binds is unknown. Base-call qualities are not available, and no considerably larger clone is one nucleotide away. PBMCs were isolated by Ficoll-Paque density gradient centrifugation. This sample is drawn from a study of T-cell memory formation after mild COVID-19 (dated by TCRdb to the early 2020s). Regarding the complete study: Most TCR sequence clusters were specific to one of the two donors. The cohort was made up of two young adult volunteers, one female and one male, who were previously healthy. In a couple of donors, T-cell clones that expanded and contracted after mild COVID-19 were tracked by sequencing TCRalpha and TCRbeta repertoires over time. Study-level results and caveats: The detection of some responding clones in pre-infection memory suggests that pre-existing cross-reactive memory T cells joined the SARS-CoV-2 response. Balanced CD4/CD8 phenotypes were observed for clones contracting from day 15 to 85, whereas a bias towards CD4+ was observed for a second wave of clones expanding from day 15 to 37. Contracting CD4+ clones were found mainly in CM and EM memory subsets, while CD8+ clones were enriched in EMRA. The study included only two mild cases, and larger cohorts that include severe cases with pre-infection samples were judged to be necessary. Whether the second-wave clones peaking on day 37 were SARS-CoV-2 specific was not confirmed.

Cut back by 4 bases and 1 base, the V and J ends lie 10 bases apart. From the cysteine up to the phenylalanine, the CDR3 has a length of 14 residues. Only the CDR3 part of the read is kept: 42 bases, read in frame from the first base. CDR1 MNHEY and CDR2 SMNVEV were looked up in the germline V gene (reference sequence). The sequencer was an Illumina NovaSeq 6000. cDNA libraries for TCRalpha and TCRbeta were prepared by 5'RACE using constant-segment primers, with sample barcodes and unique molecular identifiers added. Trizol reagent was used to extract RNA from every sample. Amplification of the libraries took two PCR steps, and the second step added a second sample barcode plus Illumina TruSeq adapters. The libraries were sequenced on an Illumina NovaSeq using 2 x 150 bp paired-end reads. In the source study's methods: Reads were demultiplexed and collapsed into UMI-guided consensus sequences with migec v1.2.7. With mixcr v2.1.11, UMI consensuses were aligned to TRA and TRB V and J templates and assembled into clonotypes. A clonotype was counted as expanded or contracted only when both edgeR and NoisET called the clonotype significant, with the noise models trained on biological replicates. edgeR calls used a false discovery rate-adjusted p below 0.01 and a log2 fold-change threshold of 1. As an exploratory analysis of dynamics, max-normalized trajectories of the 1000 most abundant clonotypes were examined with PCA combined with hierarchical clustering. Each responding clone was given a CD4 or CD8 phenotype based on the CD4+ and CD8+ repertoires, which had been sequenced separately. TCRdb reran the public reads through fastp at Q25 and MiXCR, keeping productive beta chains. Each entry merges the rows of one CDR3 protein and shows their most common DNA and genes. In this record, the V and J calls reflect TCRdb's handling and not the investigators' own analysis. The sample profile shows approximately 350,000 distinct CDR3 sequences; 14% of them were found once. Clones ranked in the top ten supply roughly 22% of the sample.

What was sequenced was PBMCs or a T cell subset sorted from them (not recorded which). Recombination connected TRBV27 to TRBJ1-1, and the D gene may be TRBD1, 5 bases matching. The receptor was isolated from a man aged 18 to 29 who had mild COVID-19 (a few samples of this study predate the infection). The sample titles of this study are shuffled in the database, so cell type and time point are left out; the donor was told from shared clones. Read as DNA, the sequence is TGTGCCAGCAGTTGGGGCAGGGCGAACACTGAAGCTTTCTTT. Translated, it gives CASSWGRANTEAFF.